Listed here are 8 T cell receptor beta chains from one sample, sequenced in a study of blood T cell repertoires in COVID-19. Sequencing was performed with immunoSEQ multiplex PCR; in TCRdb, only in-frame clones are kept and a portion is missing. Among over 60,000 clones listed, less than 95% were seen once. The sequencing sample was made of peripheral blood. The receptor set was obtained from a man aged 50-60 years with COVID-19, enrolled during active disease.

The rearrangement uses TRBV19 and TRBJ2-6; D gene uncertain. From germline, CDR1 is LNHDA and CDR2 SQIVND (reference sequence). With 7 bases removed from V and 0 bases from J, the gap between germline ends came to 25 bases. The CDR3 runs 20 residues. The CDR3 loop is CASTQLAQGRRSSGANVLTF. DNA of the CDR3: TGTGCCAGTACACAGTTGGCCCAAGGCAGGCGAAGCTCTGGGGCCAACGTCCTGACTTTC. The full variable domain, rest sourced from reference TRBV19 and TRBJ2-6, is DGGITQSPKYLFRKEGQNVTLSCEQNLNHDAMYWYRQDPGQGLRLIYYSQIVNDFQKGDIAEGYSVSREKKESFPLTVTSAQKNPTAFYLCASTQLAQGRRSSGANVLTFGAGSRLTVL.

CDR3: CASTEEEGLGNTIYF. The CDR3 nucleotides are TGTGCCAGCACCGAAGAGGAGGGACTCGGAAACACCATATATTTT. The chain couples TRBV2 to TRBJ1-3; TRBD1 is a possible D gene (5 bases). Germline CDR1 is SNHLY and CDR2 is FYNNEI. Trimming removed 7 bases at V and 4 bases at J, with 17 bases between. This CDR3 spans 15 amino acids.

V is TRBV5-1 and J is TRBJ2-5; the D gene is possibly TRBD2 (5 bases). This CDR3 is built from 14 residues. Germline V gives CDR1 SGHRS, CDR2 YFSETQ. V lost 4 bases to trimming and J lost 1 base, with 11 bases between them. The CDR3 sequence is CASSITSPQETQYF. The CDR3 DNA sequence: TGCGCCAGCAGCATAACTAGTCCCCAAGAGACCCAGTACTTC. Together with reference TRBV5-1 and TRBJ2-5, the CDR3 gives the full variable domain: KAGVTQTPRYLIKTRGQQVTLSCSPISGHRSVSWYQQTPGQGLQFLFEYFSETQRNKGNFPGRFSGRQFSNSRSEMNVSTLELGDSALYLCASSITSPQETQYFGPGTRLLVL.

This clone occurred once. The chain is built from TRBV2 and TRBJ1-1, with 7 positions matching TRBD1. Germline V gene lookup returns CDR1 SNHLY and CDR2 FYNNEI. V gave up 1 base and J gave up 0 bases; unmatched junction bases: 5. The CDR3 totals 16 residues. CDR3 in amino acids: CASSEEGQLMNTEAFF. In DNA form, the CDR3 reads TGTGCCAGCAGTGAAGAGGGACAGCTCATGAACACTGAAGCTTTCTTT.

The DNA of the CDR3 is TGCAGCGTTGAAGGGCCAGCGGGAGTGGGAGAGACCCAGTACTTC. Translated: CSVEGPAGVGETQYF. The rearrangement links TRBV29-1 to TRBJ2-5, with TRBD2 identical over 8 bases. CDR3 length: 15 residues. V shed 1 base and J 4 bases; nucleotides not matched to a gene: 8. Germline V CDR1 and CDR2: SQVTM, ANQGSEA.

The CDR3 sequence: CAWSHGTGGSTPYEQYF. The CDR3 DNA reads TGTGCCTGGAGTCACGGGACAGGGGGCTCGACACCCTACGAGCAGTACTTC. The V and J genes are TRBV30 and TRBJ2-7; 12 bases line up with TRBD1. CDR1 GTSNPN and CDR2 SVGIG come from the germline V gene (reference sequence). The CDR3 has 17 residues. Trimming cost V 2 bases and J 2 bases; bases outside gene matches: 10.

This rearrangement joins TRBV4-1 to TRBJ1-2, with D perhaps TRBD1 (5 bases). V shed 0 bases and J shed 5 bases, with 13 bases lying between them. The CDR3 has 15 amino acids. CDR1 is MGHRA, CDR2 YSYEKL, per germline. The CDR3 loop is CASSQDAGVLYGYTF. The CDR3 nucleotides are TGCGCCAGCAGCCAAGATGCGGGGGTTTTGTATGGCTACACCTTC.

This chain links TRBV5-4 with TRBJ2-5, with D perhaps TRBD2 (5 bases). V lost 0 bases to trimming and J lost 4 bases, with 7 bases between them. In germline, CDR1 is SGHNT, CDR2 YYREEE (reference sequence). The CDR3 has 13 residues. CDR3 sequence: CASSLASGETQYF. The CDR3 DNA reads TGTGCCAGCAGCTTGGCCAGCGGAGAGACCCAGTACTTC.